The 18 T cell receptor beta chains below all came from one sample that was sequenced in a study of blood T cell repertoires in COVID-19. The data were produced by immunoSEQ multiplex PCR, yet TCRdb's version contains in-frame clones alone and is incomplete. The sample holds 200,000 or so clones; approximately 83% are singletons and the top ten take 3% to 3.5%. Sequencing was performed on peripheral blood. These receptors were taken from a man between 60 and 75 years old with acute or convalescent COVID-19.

The CDR3: CASSLFGGFNQPQHF. The CDR3 bases are TGTGCCAGCAGTTTATTCGGCGGTTTCAATCAGCCCCAGCATTTT. V usage is TRBV28 and J usage is TRBJ1-5; no definite D call. V lost 1 base and J lost 3, with 10 bases in between. The V gene's germline CDR1 is MDHEN and CDR2 SYDVKM. CDR3 length equals 15 residues.

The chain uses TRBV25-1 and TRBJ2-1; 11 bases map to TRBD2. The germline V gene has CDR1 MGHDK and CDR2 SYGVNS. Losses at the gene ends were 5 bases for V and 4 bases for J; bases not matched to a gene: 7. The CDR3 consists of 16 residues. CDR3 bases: TGTGCCAGCAGTCTCATCACTAGCGGGAGTTACAATGAGCAGTTCTTC. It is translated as CASSLITSGSYNEQFF.

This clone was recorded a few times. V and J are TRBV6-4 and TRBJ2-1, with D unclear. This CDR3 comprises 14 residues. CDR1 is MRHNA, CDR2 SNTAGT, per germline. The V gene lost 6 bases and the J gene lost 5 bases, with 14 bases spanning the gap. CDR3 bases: TGTGCCAGCAGCAACACAAACAGTGACAATGAGCAGTTCTTC. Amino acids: CASSNTNSDNEQFF.

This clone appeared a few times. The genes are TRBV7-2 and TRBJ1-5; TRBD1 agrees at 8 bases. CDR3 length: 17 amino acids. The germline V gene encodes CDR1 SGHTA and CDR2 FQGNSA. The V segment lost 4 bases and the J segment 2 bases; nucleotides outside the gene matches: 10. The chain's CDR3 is CASSSNQTGAGNQPQHF. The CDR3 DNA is TGTGCCAGCAGCTCCAACCAGACAGGGGCCGGCAATCAGCCCCAGCATTTT.

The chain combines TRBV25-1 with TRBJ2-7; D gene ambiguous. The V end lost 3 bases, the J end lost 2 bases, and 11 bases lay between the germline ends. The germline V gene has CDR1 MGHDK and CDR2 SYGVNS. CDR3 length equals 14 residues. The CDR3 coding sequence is TGTGCCAGCAGTGACAGGTTCGCTACCTACGAGCAGTACTTC. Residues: CASSDRFATYEQYF.

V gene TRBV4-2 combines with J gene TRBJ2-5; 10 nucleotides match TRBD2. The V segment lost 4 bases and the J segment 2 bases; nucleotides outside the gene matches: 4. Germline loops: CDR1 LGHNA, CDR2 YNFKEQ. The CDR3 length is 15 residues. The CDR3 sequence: CASSPLAGAQETQYF. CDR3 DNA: TGTGCCAGCAGCCCCCTAGCGGGAGCTCAAGAGACCCAGTACTTC.

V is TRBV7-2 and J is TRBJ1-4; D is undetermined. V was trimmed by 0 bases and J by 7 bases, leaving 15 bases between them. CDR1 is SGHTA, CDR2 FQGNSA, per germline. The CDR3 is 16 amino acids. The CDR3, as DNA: TGTGCCAGCAGCTTAGCTGCGCCCCGGGGAGTTGAAAAACTGTTTTTT. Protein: CASSLAAPRGVEKLFF.

The CDR3 DNA follows: TGTGCCAGCAGGCCCGGGACAGGGTCACCCCTCCACTTT. Translated, it gives CASRPGTGSPLHF. V and J are TRBV6-5 and TRBJ1-6, with TRBD1 identical over 9 bases. Looked up from germline, CDR1 is MNHEY and CDR2 is SVGAGI. The CDR3 totals 13 residues. After removal of 6 bases from V and 10 bases from J, the junction contained 4 bases not matched to a gene.

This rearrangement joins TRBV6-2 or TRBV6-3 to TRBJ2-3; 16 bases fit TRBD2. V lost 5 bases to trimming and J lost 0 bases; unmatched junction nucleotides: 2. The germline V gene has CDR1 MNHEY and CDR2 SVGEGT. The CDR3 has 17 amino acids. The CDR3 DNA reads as TGTGCCAGCAGTACGGGACTAGCGGGGGGGAGCACAGATACGCAGTATTTT. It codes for CASSTGLAGGSTDTQYF.

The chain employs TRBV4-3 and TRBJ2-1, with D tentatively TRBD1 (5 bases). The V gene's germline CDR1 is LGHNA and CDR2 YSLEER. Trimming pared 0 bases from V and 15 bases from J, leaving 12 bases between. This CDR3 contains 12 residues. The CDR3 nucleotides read TGCGCCAGCAGCCAAGATGGGGCAGTAATGTTCTTC. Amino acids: CASSQDGAVMFF.

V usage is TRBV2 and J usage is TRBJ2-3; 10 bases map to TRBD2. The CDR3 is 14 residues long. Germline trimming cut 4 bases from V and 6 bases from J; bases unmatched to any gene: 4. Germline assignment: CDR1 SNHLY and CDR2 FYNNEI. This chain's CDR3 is CASSGLAGDDTQYF. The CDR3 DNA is TGTGCCAGCAGTGGGCTAGCGGGAGACGATACGCAGTATTTT.

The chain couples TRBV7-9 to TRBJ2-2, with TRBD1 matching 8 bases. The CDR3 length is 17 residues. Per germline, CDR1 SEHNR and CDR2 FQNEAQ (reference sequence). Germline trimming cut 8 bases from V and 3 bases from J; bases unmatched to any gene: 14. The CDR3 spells CASQGRGQGAYTGELFF. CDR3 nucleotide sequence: TGTGCCAGCCAAGGAAGGGGTCAGGGGGCGTACACCGGGGAGCTGTTTTTT. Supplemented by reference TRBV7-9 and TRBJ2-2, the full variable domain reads DTGVSQNPRHKITKRGQNVTFRCDPISEHNRLYWYRQTLGQGPEFLTYFQNEAQLEKSRLLSDRFSAERPKGSFSTLEIQRTEQGDSAMYLCASQGRGQGAYTGELFFGEGSRLTVL.

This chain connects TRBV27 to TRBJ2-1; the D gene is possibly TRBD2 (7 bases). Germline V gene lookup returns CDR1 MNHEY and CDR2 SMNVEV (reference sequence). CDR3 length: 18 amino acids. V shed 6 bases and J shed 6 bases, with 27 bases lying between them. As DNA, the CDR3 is TGTGCCAGCAGCGTTAGAGGGGGGTCCGGGAGGCTTAGCAATGAGCAGTTCTTC. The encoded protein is CASSVRGGSGRLSNEQFF.

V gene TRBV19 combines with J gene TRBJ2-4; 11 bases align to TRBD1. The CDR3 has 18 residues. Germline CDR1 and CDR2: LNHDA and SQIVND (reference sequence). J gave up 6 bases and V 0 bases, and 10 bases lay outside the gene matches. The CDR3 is CASSIDGSRTGGINIQYF. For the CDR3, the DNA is TGTGCCAGTAGTATAGATGGGAGTCGGACAGGGGGCATAAACATTCAGTACTTC.

CDR3 nucleotide sequence: TGTGCCAGCAGCTTGCCCAGGGCCAGCAATCAGCCCCAGCATTTT. It yields the protein CASSLPRASNQPQHF. V gene TRBV5-8 combines with J gene TRBJ1-5, with D perhaps matching TRBD1 (5 bases). The germline gives CDR1 SGHTS, CDR2 YDEGEE. Trimming cost V 1 base and J 1 base, with 9 bases left between them. The CDR3 is made up of 15 amino acids. Combining the CDR3 with reference TRBV5-8 and TRBJ1-5 gives the whole variable domain EAGVTQSPTHLIKTRGQQATLRCSPISGHTSVYWYQQALGLGLQFLLWYDEGEERNRGNFPPRFSGRQFPNYSSELNVNALELEDSALYLCASSLPRASNQPQHFGDGTRLSIL.

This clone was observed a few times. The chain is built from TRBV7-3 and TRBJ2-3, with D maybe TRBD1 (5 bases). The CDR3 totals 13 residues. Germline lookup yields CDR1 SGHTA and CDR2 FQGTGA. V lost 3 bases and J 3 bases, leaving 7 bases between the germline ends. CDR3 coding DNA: TGTGCCAGCAGCTTTCAGGGAACAGATACGCAGTATTTT. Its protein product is CASSFQGTDTQYF.

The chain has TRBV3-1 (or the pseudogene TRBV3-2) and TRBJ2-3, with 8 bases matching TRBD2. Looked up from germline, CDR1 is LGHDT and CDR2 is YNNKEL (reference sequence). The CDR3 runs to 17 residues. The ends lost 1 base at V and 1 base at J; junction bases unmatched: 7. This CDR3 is CASSQGYGGRRTDTQYF. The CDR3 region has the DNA TGTGCCAGCAGCCAAGGATATGGCGGGAGGCGCACAGATACGCAGTATTTT.

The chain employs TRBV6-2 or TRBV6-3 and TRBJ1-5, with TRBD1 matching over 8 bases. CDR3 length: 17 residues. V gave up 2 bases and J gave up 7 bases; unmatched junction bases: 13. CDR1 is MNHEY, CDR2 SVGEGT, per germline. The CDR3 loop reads CASSYPGTGGSWQPQHF. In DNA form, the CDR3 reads TGTGCCAGCAGTTACCCGGGGACAGGCGGCTCGTGGCAGCCCCAGCATTTT.